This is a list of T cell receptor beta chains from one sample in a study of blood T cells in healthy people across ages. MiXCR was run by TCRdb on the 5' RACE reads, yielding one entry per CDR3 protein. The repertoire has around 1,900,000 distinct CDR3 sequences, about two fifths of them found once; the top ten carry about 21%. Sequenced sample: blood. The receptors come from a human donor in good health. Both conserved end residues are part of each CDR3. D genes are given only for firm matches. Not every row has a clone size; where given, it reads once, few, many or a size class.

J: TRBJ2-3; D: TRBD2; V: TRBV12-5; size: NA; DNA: TGTGCTAGTGGTTTGGGCGGGGGAGCAGATACGCAGTATTTT; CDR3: CASGLGGGADTQYF
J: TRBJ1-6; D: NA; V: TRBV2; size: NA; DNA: TGTGCCAGCACCGCAGAGGGAGGTTCACCCCTCCACTTT; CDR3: CASTAEGGSPLHF
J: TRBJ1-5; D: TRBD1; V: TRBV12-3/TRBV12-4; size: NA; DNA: TGTGCCAGCAGTTCACACAGGGGAACGGGCAATCAGCCCCAGCATTTT; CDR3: CASSSHRGTGNQPQHF
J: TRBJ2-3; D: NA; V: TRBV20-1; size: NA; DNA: TGCAGTGCTAGAGACGATTCAGATACGCAGTATTTT; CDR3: CSARDDSDTQYF
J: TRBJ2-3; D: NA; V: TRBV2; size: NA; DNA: TGTGCCAACAGCGAACTATTGGGCACAGATACGCAGTATTTT; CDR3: CANSELLGTDTQYF
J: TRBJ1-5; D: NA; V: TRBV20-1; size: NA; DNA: TGCAGTGCTAGAGTCCATATCCCCGATCAGCCCCAGCATTTT; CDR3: CSARVHIPDQPQHF
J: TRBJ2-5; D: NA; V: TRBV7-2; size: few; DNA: TGTGCCAGCAGCTTACAAGGGACGCCCAAAGAGACCCAGTACTTC; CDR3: CASSLQGTPKETQYF
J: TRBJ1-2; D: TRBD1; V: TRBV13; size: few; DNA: TGTGCCAGCAGCTTAGGCCCGGGACAGCACTATGGCTACACCTTC; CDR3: CASSLGPGQHYGYTF
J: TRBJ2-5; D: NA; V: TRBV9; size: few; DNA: TGTGCCAGCAGCGTAGCTGGGGTCGGCCAAGAGACCCAGTACTTC; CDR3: CASSVAGVGQETQYF
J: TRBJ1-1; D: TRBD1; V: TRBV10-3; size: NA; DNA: TGTGCCATCAGTACTGACAGGGGGCGAACTGAAGCTTTCTTT; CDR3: CAISTDRGRTEAFF
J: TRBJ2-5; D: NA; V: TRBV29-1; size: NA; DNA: TGCGGCGTTGGCGGAGGGACAGAGACCCAGTACTTC; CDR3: CGVGGGTETQYF
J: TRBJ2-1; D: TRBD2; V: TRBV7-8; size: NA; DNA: TGTGCCAGCAGCAAATTAGCGGGGGCTGACAATGAGCAGTTCTTC; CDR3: CASSKLAGADNEQFF
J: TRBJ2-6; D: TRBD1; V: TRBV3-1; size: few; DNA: TGTGCCAGCAGCCAAGAGGACAGGGTTGACTACTCTGGGGCCAACGTCCTGACTTTC; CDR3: CASSQEDRVDYSGANVLTF
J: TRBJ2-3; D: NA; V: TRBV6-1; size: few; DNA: TGTGCCAGCACCCAAGCAGGGAGAATGAGCACAGATACGCAGTATTTT; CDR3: CASTQAGRMSTDTQYF
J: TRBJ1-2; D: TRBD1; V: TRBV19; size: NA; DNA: TGTGCCACCTTACAGGGGGACTATGGCTACACCTTC; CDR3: CATLQGDYGYTF
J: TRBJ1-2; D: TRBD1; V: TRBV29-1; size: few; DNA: TGCAGCGTCCCTTCCCTGGGCAGAAAGGGGGCGAATGGCTACACCTTC; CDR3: CSVPSLGRKGANGYTF
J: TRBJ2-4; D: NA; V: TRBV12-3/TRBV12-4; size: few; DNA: TGTGCCAGCAGGGGAAGTGGAGCCAAAAACATTCAGTACTTC; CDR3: CASRGSGAKNIQYF
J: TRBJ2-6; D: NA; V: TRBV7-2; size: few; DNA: TGTGCCAGCAGCTGGACTCCTTCTGGGGCCAACGTCCTGACTTTC; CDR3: CASSWTPSGANVLTF
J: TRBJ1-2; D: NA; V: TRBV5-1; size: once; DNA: TGCGCCAGCAGCTTGGTAGGCCCGACTACTAACTATGGCTACACCTTC; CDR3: CASSLVGPTTNYGYTF
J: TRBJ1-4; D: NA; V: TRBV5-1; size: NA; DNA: TGCGCCAGCAGCTCGCTTCAGGGAGAAAAACTGTTTTTT; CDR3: CASSSLQGEKLFF
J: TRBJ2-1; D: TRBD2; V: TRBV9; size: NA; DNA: TGTGCCAGCAGCGTAGGGGGTAGCGGGGGGGGTGAGCAGTTCTTC; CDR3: CASSVGGSGGGEQFF
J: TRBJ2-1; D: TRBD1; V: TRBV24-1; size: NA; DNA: TGTGCCACCAGTGAGACACCCCTCAGGGGGCCTAGCTACAATGAGCAGTTCTTC; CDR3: CATSETPLRGPSYNEQFF
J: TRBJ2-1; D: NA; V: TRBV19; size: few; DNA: TGTGCCAGTAGTACCTCCGGGACCGCTTACAATGAGCAGTTCTTC; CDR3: CASSTSGTAYNEQFF
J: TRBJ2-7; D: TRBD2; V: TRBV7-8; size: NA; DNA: TGTGCCAGCAGTCCGTTCCGGACTAGCTCCTACGAGCAGTACTTC; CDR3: CASSPFRTSSYEQYF
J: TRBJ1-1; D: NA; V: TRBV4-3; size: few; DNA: TGCGCCAGCAGCCAAGTTCCGGGGCGGGGGCTGATTGGAGGAGCTTTCTTT; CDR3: CASSQVPGRGLIGGAFF